Presented here are 19 T cell receptor beta chains from one specimen sequenced in a study of T cell repertoires in cytomegalovirus infection. No antigen has been assigned to these receptors. One entry per CDR3 protein results from TCRdb running MiXCR on the reads. The data hold 40,000 to 55,000 distinct CDR3 sequences, with 21% observed a single time. Material: CD8+ T cells from cultured PBMCs, obtained from culture after CMV antigen stimulation. These receptors originate from a human donor in good health (CMV status not recorded). Some clones in this sample may be carry-over from other donors' samples.

This clonotype has just a few counts. V and J are TRBV7-2 and TRBJ2-7, with D hard to call. Germline V gene data show CDR1 as SGHTA and CDR2 as FQGNSA. Trimming took 0 bases from V and 0 from J, leaving 9 bases between them. The CDR3 spans 15 residues. In nucleotides, the CDR3 is TGTGCCAGCAGCTTAGCGAGGCAGAGCTCCTACGAGCAGTACTTC. Residues: CASSLARQSSYEQYF.

The genes are TRBV6-6 and TRBJ2-2, with D perhaps assigned TRBD1 or TRBD2 (6 bases each). The germline CDR1 and CDR2 sequences are MNHNY and SVGAGI (reference sequence). Trimming cost V 6 bases and J 4 bases, with 12 bases left between them. The CDR3 runs to 14 residues. The CDR3 DNA follows: TGTGCCAGCAGGCGGGACACAGGCACCGGGGAGCTGTTTTTT. Amino acid sequence: CASRRDTGTGELFF.

In this sample, this clonotype turned up a few times. The rearrangement uses TRBV5-5 and TRBJ1-1; D remains unclear. CDR3 size: 14 residues. The germline V gene has CDR1 SGHKS and CDR2 YYEKEE (reference sequence). Deletions cut 2 bases from V and 3 bases from J, with 11 bases between. The CDR3 DNA sequence: TGTGCCAGCAGCTTCAGGTTGGGGTACACTGAAGCTTTCTTT. Translated, it gives CASSFRLGYTEAFF.

The chain employs TRBV7-2 and TRBJ2-3, with TRBD1 as a possible D gene (5 bases). Germline V gene sequence: CDR1 SGHTA, CDR2 FQGNSA. This CDR3 has 15 amino acids. Trimming took 1 base from V and 4 from J, leaving 12 bases between them. CDR3 coding DNA: TGTGCCAGCAGCTTAGAGGCCAGGGCGGCAGATACGCAGTATTTT. The encoded protein is CASSLEARAADTQYF.

This clonotype was counted a few times. V and J are TRBV6-2 or TRBV6-3 and TRBJ1-6; 8 nucleotides align to TRBD1. With V trimmed by 5 bases and J by 8 bases, 5 bases remained unmatched. The CDR3 covers 14 residues. In germline, CDR1 is MNHEY, CDR2 SVGEGT. The CDR3 sequence: CASSHDRGDSPLHF. The CDR3 bases are TGTGCCAGCAGTCACGACAGGGGAGATTCACCCCTCCACTTT.

The rearrangement joins TRBV7-3 to TRBJ2-3, with 10 bases fitting TRBD1. CDR1 and CDR2 (germline): SGHTA, FQGTGA. V gave up 3 bases and J gave up 4 bases; unmatched junction bases: 4. This CDR3 region has 15 residues. The DNA of the CDR3 is TGTGCCAGCAGCTTGACAGGGGGCTCCGCAGATACGCAGTATTTT. Translating it yields CASSLTGGSADTQYF.

The chain recombines TRBV5-6 with TRBJ1-1; D is unclear. There are 15 residues in the CDR3. The germline V gene encodes CDR1 SGHDT and CDR2 YYEEEE. The ends were cut back, 0 bases at V and 4 bases at J, with 13 bases in the middle. CDR3 coding DNA: TGTGCCAGCAGCTTGGCCATACGCCTGAGCACTGAAGCTTTCTTT. Its translation is CASSLAIRLSTEAFF.

The gene calls are TRBV19 and TRBJ1-1, with D possibly being TRBD1 (5 bases). The CDR3 spans 13 residues. The ends were cut back, 3 bases at V and 6 bases at J, with 11 bases in the middle. Germline V gene lookup returns CDR1 LNHDA and CDR2 SQIVND (reference sequence). Here the CDR3 reads CASSIMAGAEAFF. CDR3 DNA sequence: TGTGCCAGTAGTATCATGGCGGGGGCTGAAGCTTTCTTT.

This clonotype was counted many times. V is TRBV6-5 and J is TRBJ2-1; D remains unclear. This CDR3 has 12 amino acids. Per germline, CDR1 MNHEY and CDR2 SVGAGI. Between the trimmed V and J ends, which lost 6 bases and 4 bases, there was a span of 7 bases. CDR3 protein: CASRTKYNEQFF. CDR3 bases: TGTGCCAGCAGAACAAAGTACAATGAGCAGTTCTTC.

This clonotype was counted a few times. The V and J genes are TRBV27 and TRBJ2-7, with 10 bases lining up with TRBD1. The CDR3 sequence is 12 residues long. Trimming at V came to 8 bases and at J to 2 bases, leaving 0 bases not matched to a gene. Germline CDR1 MNHEY, CDR2 SMNVEV (reference sequence). As DNA, the CDR3 is TGTGCCAGCGGACAGGGGGCCTACGAGCAGTACTTC. It encodes CASGQGAYEQYF.

The rearrangement uses TRBV15 and TRBJ1-3; D may be TRBD1 (6 bases). The CDR3 runs to 14 residues. Germline values: CDR1 LNHNV, CDR2 YYDKDF (reference sequence). V was cut by 6 bases and J by 9 bases, with 18 bases left in between. In DNA form, the CDR3 reads TGTGCCACCAGGCGCGGGGACACCGGCGGCACCATATATTTT. Its translation: CATRRGDTGGTIYF.

This clonotype was counted between two and nine times. V gene TRBV6-1 combines with J gene TRBJ2-1; D remains unclear. Trimming shortened V by 6 bases and J by 10 bases, and 16 bases separated the two germline ends. Germline-derived CDR1 and CDR2 are MNHNS and SASEGT. This CDR3 is built from 13 residues. CDR3 DNA: TGTGCCAGCAGCGCCCGATTTAGGGAAGAGCAGTTCTTC. It yields the protein CASSARFREEQFF.

V usage is TRBV27 and J usage is TRBJ2-1; the match to TRBD2 covers 7 bases. CDR3 size: 12 residues. CDR1 is MNHEY, CDR2 SMNVEV, per germline (reference sequence). After removal of 0 bases from V and 13 bases from J, the junction contained 3 bases not matched to a gene. The CDR3 loop reads CASSLSGGGQFF. In nucleotides, the CDR3 is TGTGCCAGCAGTTTATCGGGGGGGGGACAGTTCTTC.

This clonotype has more than one count but fewer than ten. In DNA form, the CDR3 reads TGCGCCAGCAGCCAAGATCCCAGGGTGTACGCCGGGGAGCTGTTTTTT. Amino acid sequence: CASSQDPRVYAGELFF. J is TRBJ2-2 and V is TRBV4-1; D is perhaps TRBD1 (5 bases). In germline, CDR1 is MGHRA, CDR2 YSYEKL. This CDR3 comprises 16 residues. V lost 0 bases, J lost 6 bases, and 14 bases lay in between.

The chain employs TRBV27 and TRBJ2-7, with 7 bases lining up with TRBD1. V lost 4 bases to trimming and J lost 3 bases; unmatched junction nucleotides: 6. This CDR3 region has 14 residues. CDR1 is MNHEY, CDR2 SMNVEV, per germline (reference sequence). CDR3 in DNA: TGTGCCAGCAGTTCACCGGGACAGCACTACGAGCAGTACTTC. Its translation: CASSSPGQHYEQYF.

This chain links TRBV12-3 or TRBV12-4 with TRBJ1-3, with D unresolved. V was cut by 5 bases and J by 0 bases, with 8 bases left in between. The CDR3 length is 14 residues. CDR3 nucleotides: TGTGCCAGCAGTACCCCTCTCTCTGGAAACACCATATATTTT. Translating gives CASSTPLSGNTIYF.

The chain recombines TRBV7-6 with TRBJ2-1, with no clear D. Per germline, CDR1 SGHVS and CDR2 FNYEAQ. The ends were cut back, 5 bases at V and 10 bases at J, with 27 bases in the middle. CDR3 length: 17 residues. CDR3 bases: TGTGCCAGCAGCCCAAGAGGTGGAGTAGCCCTCCGAGGAGAGCAGTTCTTC. Its protein is CASSPRGGVALRGEQFF.

The chain combines TRBV7-6 with TRBJ1-1; 12 nucleotides match TRBD1. CDR3 length: 15 amino acids. Germline trimming cut 4 bases from V and 5 bases from J; bases unmatched to any gene: 5. Germline CDR1 reads SGHVS; CDR2 reads FNYEAQ. CDR3 amino acids: CASSSGTGGLTEAFF. CDR3 DNA sequence: TGTGCCAGCAGCTCAGGGACAGGGGGCCTGACTGAAGCTTTCTTT.

This clonotype was counted a few times. The J gene is TRBJ2-1, the V gene TRBV7-9; D not certain. CDR1 and CDR2 from the germline V gene are SEHNR and FQNEAQ (reference sequence). V was cut by 5 bases and J by 6 bases, with 17 bases left in between. The length of the CDR3 is 15 residues. The DNA of the CDR3 is TGTGCCAGCAGCCACCCAGTAAGCAGTCCCAATGAGCAGTTCTTC. Its protein is CASSHPVSSPNEQFF.